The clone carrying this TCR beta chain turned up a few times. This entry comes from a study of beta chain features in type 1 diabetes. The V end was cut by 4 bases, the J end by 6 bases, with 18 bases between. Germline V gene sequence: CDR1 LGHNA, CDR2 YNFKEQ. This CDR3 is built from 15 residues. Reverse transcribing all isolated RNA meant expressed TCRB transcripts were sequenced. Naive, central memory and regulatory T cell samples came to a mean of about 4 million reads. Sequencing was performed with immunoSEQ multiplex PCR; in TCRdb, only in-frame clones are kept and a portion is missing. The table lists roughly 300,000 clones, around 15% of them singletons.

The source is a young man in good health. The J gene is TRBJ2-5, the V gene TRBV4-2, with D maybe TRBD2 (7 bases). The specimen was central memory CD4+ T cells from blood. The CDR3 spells CASSPWEGGGKTQYF. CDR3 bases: TGTGCCAGCAGCCCATGGGAGGGGGGCGGAAAGACCCAGTACTTC.